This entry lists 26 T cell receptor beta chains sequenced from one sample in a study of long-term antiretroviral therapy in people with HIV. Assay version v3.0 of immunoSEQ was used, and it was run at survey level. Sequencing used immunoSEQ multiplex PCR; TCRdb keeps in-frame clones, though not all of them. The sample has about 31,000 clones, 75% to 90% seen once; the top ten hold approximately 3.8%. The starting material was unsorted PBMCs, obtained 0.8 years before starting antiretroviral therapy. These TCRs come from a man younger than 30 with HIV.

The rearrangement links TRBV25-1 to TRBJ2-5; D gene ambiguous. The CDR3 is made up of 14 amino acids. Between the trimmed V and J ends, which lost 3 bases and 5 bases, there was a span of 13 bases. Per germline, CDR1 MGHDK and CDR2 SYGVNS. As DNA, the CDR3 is TGTGCCAGCAGTGATATGGGGATCGGGGAGACCCAGTACTTC. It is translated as CASSDMGIGETQYF.

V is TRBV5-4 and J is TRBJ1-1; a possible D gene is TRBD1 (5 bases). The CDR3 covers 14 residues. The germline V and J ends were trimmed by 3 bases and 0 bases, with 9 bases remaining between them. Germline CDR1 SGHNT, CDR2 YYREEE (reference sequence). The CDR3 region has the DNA TGTGCCAGCAGCTGGGACGGTATGAACACTGAAGCTTTCTTT. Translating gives CASSWDGMNTEAFF.

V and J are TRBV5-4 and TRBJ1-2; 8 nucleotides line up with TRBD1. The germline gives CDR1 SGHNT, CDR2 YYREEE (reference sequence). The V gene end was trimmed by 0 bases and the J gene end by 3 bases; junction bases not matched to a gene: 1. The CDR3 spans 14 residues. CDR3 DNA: TGTGCCAGCAGCTTGGAGGACAGGGACTATGGCTACACCTTC. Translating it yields CASSLEDRDYGYTF.

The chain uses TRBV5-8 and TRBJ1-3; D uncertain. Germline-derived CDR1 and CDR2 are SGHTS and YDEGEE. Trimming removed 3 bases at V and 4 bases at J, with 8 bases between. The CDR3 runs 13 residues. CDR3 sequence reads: CASSYGNGNTIYF. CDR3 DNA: TGTGCCAGCAGCTATGGTAACGGAAACACCATATATTTT.

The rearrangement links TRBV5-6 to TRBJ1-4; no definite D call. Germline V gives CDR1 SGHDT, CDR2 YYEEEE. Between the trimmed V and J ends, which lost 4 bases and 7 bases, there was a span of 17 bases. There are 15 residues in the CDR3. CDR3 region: CASSHTRLGLEKLFF. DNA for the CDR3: TGTGCCAGCAGCCATACTAGGCTGGGCCTTGAAAAACTGTTTTTT. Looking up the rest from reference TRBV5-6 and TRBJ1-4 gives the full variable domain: DAGVTQSPTHLIKTRGQQVTLRCSPKSGHDTVSWYQQALGQGPQFIFQYYEEEERQRGNFPDRFSGHQFPNYSSELNVNALLLGDSALYLCASSHTRLGLEKLFFGSGTQLSVL.

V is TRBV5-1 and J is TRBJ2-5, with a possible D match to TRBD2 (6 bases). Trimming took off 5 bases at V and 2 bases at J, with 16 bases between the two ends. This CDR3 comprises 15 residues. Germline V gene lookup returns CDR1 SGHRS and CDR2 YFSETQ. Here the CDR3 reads CASSPGGTQQETQYF. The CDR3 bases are TGCGCCAGCAGTCCTGGGGGGACGCAGCAAGAGACCCAGTACTTC.

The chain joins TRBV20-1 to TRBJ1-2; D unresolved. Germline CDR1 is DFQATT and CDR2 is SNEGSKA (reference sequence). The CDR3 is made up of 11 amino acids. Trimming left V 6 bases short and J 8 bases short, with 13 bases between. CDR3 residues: CSAKRGGGYTF. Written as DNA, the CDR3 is TGCAGTGCCAAGCGGGGAGGGGGCTACACCTTC.

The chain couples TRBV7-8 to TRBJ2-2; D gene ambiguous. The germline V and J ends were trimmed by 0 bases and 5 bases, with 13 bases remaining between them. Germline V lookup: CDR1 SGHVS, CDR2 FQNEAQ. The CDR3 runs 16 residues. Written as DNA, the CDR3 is TGTGCCAGCAGCTTAGCGCTGCGGTGGGGAACCGGGGAGCTGTTTTTT. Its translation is CASSLALRWGTGELFF.

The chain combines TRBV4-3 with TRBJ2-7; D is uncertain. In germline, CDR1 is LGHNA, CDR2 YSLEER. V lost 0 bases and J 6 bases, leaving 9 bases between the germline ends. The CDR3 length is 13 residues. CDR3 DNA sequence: TGCGCCAGCAGCCAAGACAAGGGAAGCGAGCAGTACTTC. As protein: CASSQDKGSEQYF.

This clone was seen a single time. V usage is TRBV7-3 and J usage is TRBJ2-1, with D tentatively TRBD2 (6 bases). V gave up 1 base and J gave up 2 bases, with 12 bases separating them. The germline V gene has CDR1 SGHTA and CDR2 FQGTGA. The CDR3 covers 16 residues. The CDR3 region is CASSLRGGMTYNEQFF. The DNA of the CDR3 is TGTGCCAGCAGCTTAAGAGGAGGGATGACCTACAATGAGCAGTTCTTC.

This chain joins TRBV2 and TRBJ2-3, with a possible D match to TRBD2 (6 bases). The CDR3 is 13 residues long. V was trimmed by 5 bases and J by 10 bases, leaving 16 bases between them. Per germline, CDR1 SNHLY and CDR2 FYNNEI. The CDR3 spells CASSQNRLEAQYF. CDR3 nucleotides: TGTGCCAGCAGTCAGAACCGACTAGAGGCGCAGTATTTT.

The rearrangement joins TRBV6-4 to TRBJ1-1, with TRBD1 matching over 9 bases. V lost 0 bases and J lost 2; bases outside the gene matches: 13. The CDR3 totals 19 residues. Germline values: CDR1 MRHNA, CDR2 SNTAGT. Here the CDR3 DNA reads TGTGCCAGCAGTGACTCAACCCCCCGGGACAGGGACCCAAACACTGAAGCTTTCTTT. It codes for CASSDSTPRDRDPNTEAFF.

The CDR3 DNA reads as TGCGCCAGCAGCATTGGACAGGGCTCGTTTGGGGAGCAGTACTTC. Its protein product is CASSIGQGSFGEQYF. V and J are TRBV5-1 and TRBJ2-7, with 8 bases that match TRBD1. The junction had 13 bases not matched to a gene; V was cut back by 4 bases and J by 7 bases. Germline lookup yields CDR1 SGHRS and CDR2 YFSETQ. CDR3 size: 15 residues.

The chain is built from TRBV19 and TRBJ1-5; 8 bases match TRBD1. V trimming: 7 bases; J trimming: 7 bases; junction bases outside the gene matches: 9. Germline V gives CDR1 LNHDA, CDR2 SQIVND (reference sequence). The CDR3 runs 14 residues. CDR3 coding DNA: TGTGCCAGTACCAAAGGACAGGGTAACCAGCCCCAGCATTTT. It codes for CASTKGQGNQPQHF. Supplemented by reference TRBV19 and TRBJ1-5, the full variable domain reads DGGITQSPKYLFRKEGQNVTLSCEQNLNHDAMYWYRQDPGQGLRLIYYSQIVNDFQKGDIAEGYSVSREKKESFPLTVTSAQKNPTAFYLCASTKGQGNQPQHFGDGTRLSIL.

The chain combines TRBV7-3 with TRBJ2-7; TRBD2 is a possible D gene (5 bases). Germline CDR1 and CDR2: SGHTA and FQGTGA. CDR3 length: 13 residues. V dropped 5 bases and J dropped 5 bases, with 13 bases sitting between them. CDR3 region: CASSDRPGNEQYF. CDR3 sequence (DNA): TGTGCCAGCAGCGACCGTCCGGGGAACGAGCAGTACTTC.

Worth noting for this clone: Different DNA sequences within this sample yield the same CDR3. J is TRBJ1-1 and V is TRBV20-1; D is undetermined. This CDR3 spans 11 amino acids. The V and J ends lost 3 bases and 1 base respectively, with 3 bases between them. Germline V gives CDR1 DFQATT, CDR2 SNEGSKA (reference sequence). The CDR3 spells CSASRNTEAFF. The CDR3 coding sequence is TGCAGTGCTAGCCGGAACACTGAAGCTTTCTTT.

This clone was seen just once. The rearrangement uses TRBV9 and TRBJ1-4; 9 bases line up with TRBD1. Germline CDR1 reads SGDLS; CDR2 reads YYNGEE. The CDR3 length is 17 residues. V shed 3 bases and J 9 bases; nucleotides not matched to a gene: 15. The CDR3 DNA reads TGTGCCAGCAGCGACCGGGACAGGGAGATGCAGCTCCAAAAACTGTTTTTT. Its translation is CASSDRDREMQLQKLFF.

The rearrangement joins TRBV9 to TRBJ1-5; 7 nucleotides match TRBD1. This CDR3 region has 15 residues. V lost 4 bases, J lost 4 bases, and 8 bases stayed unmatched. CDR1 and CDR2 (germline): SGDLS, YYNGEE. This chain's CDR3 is CASSLRDSLNQPQHF. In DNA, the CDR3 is TGTGCCAGCAGCCTGCGGGACAGCCTTAATCAGCCCCAGCATTTT.

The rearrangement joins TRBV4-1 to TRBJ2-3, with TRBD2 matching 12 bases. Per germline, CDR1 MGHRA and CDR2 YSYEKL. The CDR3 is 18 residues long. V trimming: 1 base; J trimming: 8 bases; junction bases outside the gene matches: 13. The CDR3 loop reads CASSQVSSGRASPRTQYF. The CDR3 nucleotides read TGCGCCAGCAGCCAAGTCTCTAGCGGGAGGGCCTCTCCTCGTACGCAGTATTTT.

CDR3 nucleotide sequence: TGTGCCAGCAGCTTAGAGCCACAAGAGACCCAGTACTTC. It specifies CASSLEPQETQYF. J is TRBJ2-5 and V is TRBV7-3; no clear D. The CDR3 covers 13 residues. Germline assignment: CDR1 SGHTA and CDR2 FQGTGA. The V end lost 2 bases, the J end lost 2 bases, and 6 bases lay between the germline ends.

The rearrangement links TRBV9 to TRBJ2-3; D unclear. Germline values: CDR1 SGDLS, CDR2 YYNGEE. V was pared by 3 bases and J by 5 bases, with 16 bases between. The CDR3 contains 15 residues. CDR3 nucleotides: TGTGCCAGCAGCGACCCTAGTCCGGCCGGAGATACGCAGTATTTT. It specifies CASSDPSPAGDTQYF.

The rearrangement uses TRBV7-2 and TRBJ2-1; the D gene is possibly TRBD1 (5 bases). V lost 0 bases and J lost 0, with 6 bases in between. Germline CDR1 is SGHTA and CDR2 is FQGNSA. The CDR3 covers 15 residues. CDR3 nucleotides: TGTGCCAGCAGCTTAGCAGGGGACTCCTACAATGAGCAGTTCTTC. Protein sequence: CASSLAGDSYNEQFF.

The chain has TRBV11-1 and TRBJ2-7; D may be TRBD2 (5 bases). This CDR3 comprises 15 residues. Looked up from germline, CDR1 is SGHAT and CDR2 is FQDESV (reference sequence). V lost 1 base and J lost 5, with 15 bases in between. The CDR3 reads CASSLGGPGSNEQYF. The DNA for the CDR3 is TGTGCCAGCAGCTTAGGCGGGCCAGGCAGCAACGAGCAGTACTTC.

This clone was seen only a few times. The CDR3 sequence: CASSPRDRVTANEKLFF. CDR3 bases: TGTGCCAGCAGCCCCCGGGACAGGGTGACGGCTAATGAAAAACTGTTTTTT. The chain combines TRBV5-6 with TRBJ1-4; 9 bases align to TRBD1. This CDR3 contains 17 residues. V dropped 4 bases and J dropped 3; count of bases not matched to a gene: 10. CDR1 is SGHDT and CDR2 is YYEEEE in the germline V gene.

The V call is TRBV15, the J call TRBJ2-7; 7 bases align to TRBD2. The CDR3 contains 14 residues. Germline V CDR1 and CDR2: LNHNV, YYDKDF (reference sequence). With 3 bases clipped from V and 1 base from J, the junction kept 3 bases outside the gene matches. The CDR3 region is CATSRGGGSYEQYF. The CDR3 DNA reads TGTGCCACCAGCAGGGGCGGGGGATCCTACGAGCAGTACTTC.

CDR3 sequence (DNA): TGTGCCAGCAGTGAATATACCCGGAGCACAGATACGCAGTATTTT. Its protein product is CASSEYTRSTDTQYF. V gene TRBV25-1 combines with J gene TRBJ2-3; D gene ambiguous. CDR1 is MGHDK, CDR2 SYGVNS, per germline. The CDR3 totals 15 residues. Trimming shortened V by 0 bases and J by 0 bases, and 7 bases separated the two germline ends.